This TCR beta chain was captured by sequencing in a study of blood T cells in healthy people across ages. Using a J-beta primer mix together with a sample-barcoded 5' primer, a second PCR was run for roughly 7 to 12 cycles. The study obtained at least 3 million CDR3-containing paired-end reads from every sample. A single record per CDR3 protein comes from TCRdb applying MiXCR to the 5' RACE reads. The sample contains about 970,000 distinct CDR3 sequences, 51% of which appear only once. With respect to this clonotype: The antigen remains undetermined.

Collection of 7.5 to 10 milliliters of peripheral blood was performed for each donor. Study-level points and caveats: In the absence of known donor CMV status, changes in expanded clonotypes were possibly confounded.

V dropped 5 bases and J dropped 7 bases, with 18 bases sitting between them. This CDR3 contains 14 residues. Germline CDR1 is DFQATT and CDR2 is SNEGSKA (reference sequence). The sample taken for sequencing was blood. The sequence came from a woman aged 60-75 years in good health. The gene calls are TRBV20-1 and TRBJ2-1; D is possibly TRBD2 (6 bases). The CDR3 DNA reads as TGCAGTGCTCACTGGGGGGTAGGCAGGAATGAGCAGTTCTTC. Translated: CSAHWGVGRNEQFF.